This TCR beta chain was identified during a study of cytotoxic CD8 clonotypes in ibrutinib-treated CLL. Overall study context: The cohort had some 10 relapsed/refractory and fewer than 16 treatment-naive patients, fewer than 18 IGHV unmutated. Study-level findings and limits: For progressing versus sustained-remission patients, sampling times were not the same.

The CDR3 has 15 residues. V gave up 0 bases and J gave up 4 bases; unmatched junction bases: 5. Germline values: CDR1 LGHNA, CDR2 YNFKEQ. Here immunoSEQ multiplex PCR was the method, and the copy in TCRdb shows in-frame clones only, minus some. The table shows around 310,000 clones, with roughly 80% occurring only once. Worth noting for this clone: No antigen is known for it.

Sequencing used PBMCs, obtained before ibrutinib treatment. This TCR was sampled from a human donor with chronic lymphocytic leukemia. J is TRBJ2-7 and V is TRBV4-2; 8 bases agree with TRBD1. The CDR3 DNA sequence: TGTGCCAGCAGCCAAGAGGGGACAGGAGAGTACGAGCAGTACTTC. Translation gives CASSQEGTGEYEQYF.